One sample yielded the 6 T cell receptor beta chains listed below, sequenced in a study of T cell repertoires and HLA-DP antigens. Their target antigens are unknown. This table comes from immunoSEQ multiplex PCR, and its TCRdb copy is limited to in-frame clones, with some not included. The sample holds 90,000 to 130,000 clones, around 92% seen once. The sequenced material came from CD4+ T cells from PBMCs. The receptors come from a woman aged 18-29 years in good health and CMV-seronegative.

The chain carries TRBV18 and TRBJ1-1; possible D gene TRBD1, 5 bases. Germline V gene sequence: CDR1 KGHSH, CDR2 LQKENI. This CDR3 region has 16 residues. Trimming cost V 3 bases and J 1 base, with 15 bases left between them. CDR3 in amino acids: CASSPDINPTNTEAFF. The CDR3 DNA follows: TGTGCCAGCTCACCGGACATAAACCCCACGAACACTGAAGCTTTCTTT.

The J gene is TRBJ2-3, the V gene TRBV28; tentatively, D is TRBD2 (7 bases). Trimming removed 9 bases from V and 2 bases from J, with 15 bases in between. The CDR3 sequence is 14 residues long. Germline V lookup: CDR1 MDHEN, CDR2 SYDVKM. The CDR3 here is CASYWEGDTDTQYF. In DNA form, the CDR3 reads TGTGCCAGTTATTGGGAGGGGGACACAGATACGCAGTATTTT.

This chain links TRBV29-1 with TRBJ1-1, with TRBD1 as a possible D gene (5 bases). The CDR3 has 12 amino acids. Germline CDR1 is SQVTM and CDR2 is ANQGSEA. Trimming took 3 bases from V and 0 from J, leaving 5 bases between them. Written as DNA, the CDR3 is TGCAGCGTTGACAGGGTGAACACTGAAGCTTTCTTT. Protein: CSVDRVNTEAFF.

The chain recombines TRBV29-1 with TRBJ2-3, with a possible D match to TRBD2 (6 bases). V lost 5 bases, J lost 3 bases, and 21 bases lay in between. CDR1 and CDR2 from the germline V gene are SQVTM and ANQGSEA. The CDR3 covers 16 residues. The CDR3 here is CSVPGLLTLKTDTQYF. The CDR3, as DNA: TGCAGCGTTCCGGGACTCCTGACGCTGAAAACAGATACGCAGTATTTT.

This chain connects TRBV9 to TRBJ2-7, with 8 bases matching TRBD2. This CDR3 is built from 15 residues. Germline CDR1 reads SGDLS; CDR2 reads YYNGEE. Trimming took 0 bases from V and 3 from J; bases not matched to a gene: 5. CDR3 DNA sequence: TGTGCCAGCAGCGTAGGAGGTCTAGCGGGCTACGAGCAGTACTTC. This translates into CASSVGGLAGYEQYF.

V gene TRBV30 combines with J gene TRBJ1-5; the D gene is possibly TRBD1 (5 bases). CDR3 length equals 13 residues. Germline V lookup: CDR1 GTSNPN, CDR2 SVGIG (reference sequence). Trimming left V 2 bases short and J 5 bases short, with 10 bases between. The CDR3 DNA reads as TGTGCCTGGAGTATGGGGGTGCATCAGCCCCAGCATTTT. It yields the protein CAWSMGVHQPQHF.